This section outlines one TCR beta chain sequence together with its context. Some clones are missing from TCRdb's copy, which holds only in-frame ones; the method was immunoSEQ multiplex PCR. Of 55,000 to 85,000 clones in the sample, 95% are singletons; the top ten hold 0.034%. Resections obtained during corrective heart surgery supplied the thymus tissue. The CDR3 spans 15 residues. With 5 bases removed from V and 3 bases from J, the gap between germline ends came to 16 bases. Germline V gene sequence: CDR1 MNHEY, CDR2 SMNVEV (reference sequence). This record comes from a study of human thymus T cells.

The source is a girl in the first two years of life with a congenital heart defect but otherwise immunologically healthy. The chain employs TRBV27 and TRBJ1-2; D is unclear. The sample comprised thymus tissue. The chain's CDR3 is CASSRKGTPDYGYTF. The CDR3 DNA is TGTGCCAGCAGTAGAAAGGGTACCCCCGACTATGGCTACACCTTC.